This T cell receptor (beta chain) was sequenced for a study of CD8 T cells in ankylosing spondylitis. Study results and caveats: There was a TCR beta motif, made of several highly homologous variants, that appeared characteristic of ankylosing spondylitis blood.

TCRdb passed the 5' RACE reads through MiXCR, listing each CDR3 protein once. This sample has about 510,000 distinct CDR3 sequences, with 5.3% found just once. Per the germline V gene, CDR1 is SGHTA and CDR2 is FQGNSA. Trimming removed 4 bases from V and 1 base from J, with 10 bases in between. This CDR3 spans 15 amino acids. There are many counts of this clonotype. Its target is unknown. The genes are TRBV7-2 and TRBJ1-4; D not certain. Source material: blood, either unsorted or a sorted T cell fraction (not recorded which). The sequence was collected from a male donor with ankylosing spondylitis. CDR3 sequence: CASSSQAGTNEKLFF. CDR3 DNA sequence: TGTGCCAGCAGCTCCCAGGCGGGAACTAATGAAAAACTGTTTTTT. Variable domain in full (rest from reference TRBV7-2 and TRBJ1-4): GAGVSQSPSNKVTEKGKDVELRCDPISGHTALYWYRQSLGQGLEFLIYFQGNSAPDKSGLPSDRFSAERTGGSVSTLTIQRTQQEDSAVYLCASSSQAGTNEKLFFGSGTQLSVL.